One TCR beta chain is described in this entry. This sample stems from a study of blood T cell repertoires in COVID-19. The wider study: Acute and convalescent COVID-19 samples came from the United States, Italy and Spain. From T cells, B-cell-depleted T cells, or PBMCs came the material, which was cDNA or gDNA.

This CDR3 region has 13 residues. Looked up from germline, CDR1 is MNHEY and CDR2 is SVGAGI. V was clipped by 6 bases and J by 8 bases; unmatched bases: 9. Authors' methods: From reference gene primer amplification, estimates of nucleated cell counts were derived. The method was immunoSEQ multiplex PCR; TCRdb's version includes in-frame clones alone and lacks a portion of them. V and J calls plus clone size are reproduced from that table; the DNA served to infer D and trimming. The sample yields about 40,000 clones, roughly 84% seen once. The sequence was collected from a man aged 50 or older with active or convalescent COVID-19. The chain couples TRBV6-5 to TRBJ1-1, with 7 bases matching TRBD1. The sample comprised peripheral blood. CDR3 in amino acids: CASSEDRHGEAFF. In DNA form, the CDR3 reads TGTGCCAGCAGCGAGGACAGGCACGGGGAAGCTTTCTTT.